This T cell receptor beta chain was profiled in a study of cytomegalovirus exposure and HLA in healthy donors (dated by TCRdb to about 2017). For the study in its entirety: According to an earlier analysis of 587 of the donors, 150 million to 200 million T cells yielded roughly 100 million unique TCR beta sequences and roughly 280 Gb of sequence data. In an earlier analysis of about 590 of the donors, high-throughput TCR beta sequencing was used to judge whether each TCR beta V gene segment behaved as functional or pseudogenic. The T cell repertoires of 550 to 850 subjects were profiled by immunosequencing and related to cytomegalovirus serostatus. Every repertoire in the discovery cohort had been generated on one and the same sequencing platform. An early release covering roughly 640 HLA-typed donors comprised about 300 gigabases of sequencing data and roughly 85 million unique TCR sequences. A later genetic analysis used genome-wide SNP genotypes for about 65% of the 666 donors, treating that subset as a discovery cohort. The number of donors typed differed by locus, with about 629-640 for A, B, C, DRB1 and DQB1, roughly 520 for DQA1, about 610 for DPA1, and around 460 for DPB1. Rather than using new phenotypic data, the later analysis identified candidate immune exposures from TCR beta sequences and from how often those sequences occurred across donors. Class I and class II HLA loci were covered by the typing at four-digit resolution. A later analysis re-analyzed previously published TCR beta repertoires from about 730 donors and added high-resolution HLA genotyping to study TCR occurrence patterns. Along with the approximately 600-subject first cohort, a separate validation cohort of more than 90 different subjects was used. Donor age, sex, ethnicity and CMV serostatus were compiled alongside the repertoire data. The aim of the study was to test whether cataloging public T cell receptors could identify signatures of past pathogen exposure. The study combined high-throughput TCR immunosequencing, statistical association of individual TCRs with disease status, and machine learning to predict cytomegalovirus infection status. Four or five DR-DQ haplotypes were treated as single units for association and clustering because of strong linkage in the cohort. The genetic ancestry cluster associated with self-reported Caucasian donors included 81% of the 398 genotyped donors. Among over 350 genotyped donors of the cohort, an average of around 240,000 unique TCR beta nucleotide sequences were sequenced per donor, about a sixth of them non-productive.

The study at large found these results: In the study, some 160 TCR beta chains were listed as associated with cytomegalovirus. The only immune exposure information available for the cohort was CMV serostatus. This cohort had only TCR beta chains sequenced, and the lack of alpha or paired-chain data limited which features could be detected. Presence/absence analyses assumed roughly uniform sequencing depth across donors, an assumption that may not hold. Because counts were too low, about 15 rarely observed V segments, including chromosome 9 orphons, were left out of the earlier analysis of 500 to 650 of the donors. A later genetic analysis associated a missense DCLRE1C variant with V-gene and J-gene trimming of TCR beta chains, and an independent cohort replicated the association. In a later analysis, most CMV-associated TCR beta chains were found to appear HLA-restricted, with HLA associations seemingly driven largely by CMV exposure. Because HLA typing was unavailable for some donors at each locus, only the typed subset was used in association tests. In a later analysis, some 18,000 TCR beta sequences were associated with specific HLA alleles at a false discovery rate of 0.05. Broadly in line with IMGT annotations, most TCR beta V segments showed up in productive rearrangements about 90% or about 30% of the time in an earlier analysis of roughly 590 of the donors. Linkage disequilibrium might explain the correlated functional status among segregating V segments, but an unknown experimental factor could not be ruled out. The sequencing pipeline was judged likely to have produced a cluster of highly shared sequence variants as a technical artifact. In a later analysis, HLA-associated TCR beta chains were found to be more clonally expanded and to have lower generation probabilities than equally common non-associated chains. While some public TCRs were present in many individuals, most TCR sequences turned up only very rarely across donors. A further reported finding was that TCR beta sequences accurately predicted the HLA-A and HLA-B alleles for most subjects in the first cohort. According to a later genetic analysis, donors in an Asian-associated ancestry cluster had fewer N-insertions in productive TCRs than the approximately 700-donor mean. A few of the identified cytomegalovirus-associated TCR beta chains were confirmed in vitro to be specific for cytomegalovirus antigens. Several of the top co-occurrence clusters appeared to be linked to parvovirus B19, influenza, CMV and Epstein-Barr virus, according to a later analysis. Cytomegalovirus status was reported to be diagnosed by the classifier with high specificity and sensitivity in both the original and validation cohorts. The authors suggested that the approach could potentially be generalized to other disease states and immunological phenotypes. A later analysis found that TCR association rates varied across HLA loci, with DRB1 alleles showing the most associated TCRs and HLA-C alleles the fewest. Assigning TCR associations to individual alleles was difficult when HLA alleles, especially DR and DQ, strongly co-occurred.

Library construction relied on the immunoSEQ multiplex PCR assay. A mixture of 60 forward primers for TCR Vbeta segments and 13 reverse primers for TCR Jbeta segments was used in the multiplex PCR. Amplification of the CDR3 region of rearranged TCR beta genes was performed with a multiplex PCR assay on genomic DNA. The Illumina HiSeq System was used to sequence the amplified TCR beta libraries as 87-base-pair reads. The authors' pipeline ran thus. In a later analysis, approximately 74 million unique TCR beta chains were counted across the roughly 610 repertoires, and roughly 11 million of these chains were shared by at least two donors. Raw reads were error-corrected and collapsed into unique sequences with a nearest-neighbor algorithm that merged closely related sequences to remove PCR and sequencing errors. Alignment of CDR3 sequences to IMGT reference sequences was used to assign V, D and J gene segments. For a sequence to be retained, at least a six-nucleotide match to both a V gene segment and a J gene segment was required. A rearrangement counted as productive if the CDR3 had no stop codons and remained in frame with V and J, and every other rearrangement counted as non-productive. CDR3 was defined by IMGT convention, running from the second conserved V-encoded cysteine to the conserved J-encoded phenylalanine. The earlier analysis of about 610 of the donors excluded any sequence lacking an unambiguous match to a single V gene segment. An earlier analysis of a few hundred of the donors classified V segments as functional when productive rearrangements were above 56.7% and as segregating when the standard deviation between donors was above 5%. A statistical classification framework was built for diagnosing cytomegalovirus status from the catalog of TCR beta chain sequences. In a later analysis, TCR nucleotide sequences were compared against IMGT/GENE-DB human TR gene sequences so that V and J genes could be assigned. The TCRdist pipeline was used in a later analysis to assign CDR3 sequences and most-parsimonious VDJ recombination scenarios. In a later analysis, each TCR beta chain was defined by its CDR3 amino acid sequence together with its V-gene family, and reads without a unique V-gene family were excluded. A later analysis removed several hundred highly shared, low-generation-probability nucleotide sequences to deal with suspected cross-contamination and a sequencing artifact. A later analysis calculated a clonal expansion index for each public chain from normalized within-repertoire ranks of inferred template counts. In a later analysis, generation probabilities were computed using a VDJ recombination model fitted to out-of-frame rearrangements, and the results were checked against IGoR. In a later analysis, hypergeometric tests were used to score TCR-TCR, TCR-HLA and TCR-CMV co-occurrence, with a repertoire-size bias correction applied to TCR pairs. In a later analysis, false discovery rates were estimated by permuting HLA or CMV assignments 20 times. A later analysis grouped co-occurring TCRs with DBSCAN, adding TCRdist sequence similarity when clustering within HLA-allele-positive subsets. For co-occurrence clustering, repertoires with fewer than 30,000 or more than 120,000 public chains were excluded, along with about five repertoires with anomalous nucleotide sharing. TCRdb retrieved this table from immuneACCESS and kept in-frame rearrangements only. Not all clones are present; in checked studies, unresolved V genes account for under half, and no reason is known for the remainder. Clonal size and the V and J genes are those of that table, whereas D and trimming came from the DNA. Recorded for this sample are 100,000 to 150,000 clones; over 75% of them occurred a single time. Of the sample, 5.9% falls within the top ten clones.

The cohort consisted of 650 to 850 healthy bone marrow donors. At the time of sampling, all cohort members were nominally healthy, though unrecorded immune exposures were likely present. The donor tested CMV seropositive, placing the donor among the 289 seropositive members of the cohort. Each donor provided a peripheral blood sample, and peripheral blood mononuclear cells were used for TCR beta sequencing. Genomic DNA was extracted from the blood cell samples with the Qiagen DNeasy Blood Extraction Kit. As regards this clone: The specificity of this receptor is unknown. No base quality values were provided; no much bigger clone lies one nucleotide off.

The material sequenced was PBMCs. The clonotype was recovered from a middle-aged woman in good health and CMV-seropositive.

This receptor carries the CDR3 CASRHTSGVYNEQFF. The DNA sequence is TGTGCCAGCAGGCACACTAGCGGGGTCTACAATGAGCAGTTCTTC. The chain is made from TRBV7-2 and TRBJ2-1; the junction holds 10 bases that match TRBD2. Here V drops 6 bases and J drops 3 bases, and the junction holds 5 bases not matched to any gene. Reading from cysteine to phenylalanine, the CDR3 counts 15 amino acids. Only CDR3 DNA is held: 45 bases, read in frame from base 1. CDR1 and CDR2, per the germline V gene, are SGHTA and FQGNSA.